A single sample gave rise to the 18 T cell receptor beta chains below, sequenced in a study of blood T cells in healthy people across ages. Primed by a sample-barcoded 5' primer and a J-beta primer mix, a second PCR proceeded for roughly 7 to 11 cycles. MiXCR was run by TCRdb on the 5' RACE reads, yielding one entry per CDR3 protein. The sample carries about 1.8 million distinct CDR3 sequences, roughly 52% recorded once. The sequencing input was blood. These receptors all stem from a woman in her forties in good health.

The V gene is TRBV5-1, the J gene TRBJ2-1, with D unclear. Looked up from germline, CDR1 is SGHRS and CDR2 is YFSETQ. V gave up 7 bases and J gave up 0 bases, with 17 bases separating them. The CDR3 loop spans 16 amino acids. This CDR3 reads CASGWVGQDSYNEQFF. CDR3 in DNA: TGCGCCAGCGGGTGGGTCGGCCAAGACTCCTACAATGAGCAGTTCTTC.

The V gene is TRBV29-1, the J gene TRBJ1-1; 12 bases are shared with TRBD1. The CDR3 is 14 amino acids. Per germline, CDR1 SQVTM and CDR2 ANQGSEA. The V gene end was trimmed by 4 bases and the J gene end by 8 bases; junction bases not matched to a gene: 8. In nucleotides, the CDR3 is TGCAGCGTTGGGGCCGGGACAGGGGGCCAGGAAGCTTTCTTT. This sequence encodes CSVGAGTGGQEAFF.

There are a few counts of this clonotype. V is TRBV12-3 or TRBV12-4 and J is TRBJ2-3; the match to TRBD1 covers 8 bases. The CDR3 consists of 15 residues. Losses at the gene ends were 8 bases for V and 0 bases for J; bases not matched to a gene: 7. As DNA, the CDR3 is TGTGCCAGCTACTGGACAGGGTTAAGCACAGATACGCAGTATTTT. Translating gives CASYWTGLSTDTQYF.

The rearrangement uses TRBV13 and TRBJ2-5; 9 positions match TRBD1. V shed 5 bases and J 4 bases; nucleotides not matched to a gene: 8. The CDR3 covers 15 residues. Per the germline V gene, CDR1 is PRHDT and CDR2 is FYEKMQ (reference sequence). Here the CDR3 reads CASSRGQGLGETQYF. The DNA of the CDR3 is TGTGCCAGCAGCCGGGGACAGGGTCTGGGAGAGACCCAGTACTTC.

The CDR3 here is CSAWQGNQPQHF. The CDR3 bases are TGCAGTGCATGGCAGGGAAATCAGCCCCAGCATTTT. The chain employs TRBV20-1 and TRBJ1-5, with TRBD1 as a possible D gene (5 bases). Germline loops: CDR1 DFQATT, CDR2 SNEGSKA (reference sequence). The CDR3 totals 12 residues. The V end lost 6 bases, the J end lost 4 bases, and 10 bases lay between the germline ends.

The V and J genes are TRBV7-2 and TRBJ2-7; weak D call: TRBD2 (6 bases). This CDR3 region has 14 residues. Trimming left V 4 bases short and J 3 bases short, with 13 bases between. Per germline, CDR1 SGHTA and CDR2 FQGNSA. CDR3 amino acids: CASSSGLQNYEQYF. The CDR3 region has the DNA TGTGCCAGCAGCTCGGGACTTCAAAACTACGAGCAGTACTTC.

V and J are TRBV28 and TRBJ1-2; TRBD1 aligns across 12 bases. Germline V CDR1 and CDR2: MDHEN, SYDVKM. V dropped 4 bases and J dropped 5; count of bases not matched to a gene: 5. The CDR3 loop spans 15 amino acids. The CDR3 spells CASSSRDRGLYGYTF. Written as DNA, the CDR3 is TGTGCCAGCAGTTCCCGGGACAGGGGGCTTTATGGCTACACCTTC.

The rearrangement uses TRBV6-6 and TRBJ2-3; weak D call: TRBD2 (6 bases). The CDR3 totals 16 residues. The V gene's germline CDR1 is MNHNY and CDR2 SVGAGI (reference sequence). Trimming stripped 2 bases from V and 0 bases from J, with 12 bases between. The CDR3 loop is CASSYPSRGSTDTQYF. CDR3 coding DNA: TGTGCCAGCAGTTACCCGTCGCGGGGAAGCACAGATACGCAGTATTTT.

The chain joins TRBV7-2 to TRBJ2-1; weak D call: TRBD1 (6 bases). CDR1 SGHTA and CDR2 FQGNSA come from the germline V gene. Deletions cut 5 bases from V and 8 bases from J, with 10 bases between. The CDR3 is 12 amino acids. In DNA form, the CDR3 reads TGTGCCAGCAGCAACAGGGTCTATGAGCAGTTCTTC. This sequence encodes CASSNRVYEQFF.

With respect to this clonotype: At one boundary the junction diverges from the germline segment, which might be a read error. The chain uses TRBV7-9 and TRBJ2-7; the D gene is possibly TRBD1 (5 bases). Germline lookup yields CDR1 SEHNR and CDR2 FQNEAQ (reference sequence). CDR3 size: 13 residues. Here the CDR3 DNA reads TGTGCCAGCAGCATAGCAGGGATAGGTGAGCAGTACTTC. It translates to CASSIAGIGEQYF.

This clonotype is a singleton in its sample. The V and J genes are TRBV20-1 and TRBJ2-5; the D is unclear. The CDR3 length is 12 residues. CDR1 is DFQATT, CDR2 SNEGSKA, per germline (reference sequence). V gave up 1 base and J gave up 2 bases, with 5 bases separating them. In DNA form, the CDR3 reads TGCAGTGCTAGAGTGGTACAAGAGACCCAGTACTTC. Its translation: CSARVVQETQYF.

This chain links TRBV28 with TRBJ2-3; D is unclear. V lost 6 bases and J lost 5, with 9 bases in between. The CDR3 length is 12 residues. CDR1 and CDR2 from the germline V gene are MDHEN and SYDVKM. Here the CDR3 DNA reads TGTGCCAGCAGATCCTACAGAGATACGCAGTATTTT. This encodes CASRSYRDTQYF.

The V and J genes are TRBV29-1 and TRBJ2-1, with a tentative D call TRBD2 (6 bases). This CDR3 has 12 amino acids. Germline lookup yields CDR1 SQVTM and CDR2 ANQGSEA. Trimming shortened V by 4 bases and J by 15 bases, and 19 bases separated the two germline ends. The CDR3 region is CSVVREGTFRFF. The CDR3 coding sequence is TGCAGCGTTGTACGAGAGGGGACTTTTCGGTTCTTC.

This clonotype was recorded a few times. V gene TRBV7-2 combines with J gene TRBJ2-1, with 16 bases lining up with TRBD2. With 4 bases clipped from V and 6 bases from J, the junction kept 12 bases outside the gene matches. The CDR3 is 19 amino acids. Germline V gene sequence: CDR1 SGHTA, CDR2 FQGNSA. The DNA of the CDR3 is TGTGCCAGCAGCTGGACCGGGACTAGCGGGGGGGCTAAGTTCAATGAGCAGTTCTTC. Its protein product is CASSWTGTSGGAKFNEQFF.

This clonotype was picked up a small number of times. CDR3 protein: CASSAYNQPRGPSGGPSEGFF. In DNA form, the CDR3 reads TGTGCCAGCAGCGCGTATAATCAGCCAAGAGGGCCTAGCGGGGGTCCCTCCGAGGGGTTCTTC. The chain carries TRBV14 and TRBJ2-1; 10 bases map to TRBD2. After removal of 5 bases from V and 15 bases from J, the junction contained 34 bases not matched to a gene. Germline-derived CDR1 and CDR2 are SGHDN and FVKESK. CDR3 length: 21 amino acids.

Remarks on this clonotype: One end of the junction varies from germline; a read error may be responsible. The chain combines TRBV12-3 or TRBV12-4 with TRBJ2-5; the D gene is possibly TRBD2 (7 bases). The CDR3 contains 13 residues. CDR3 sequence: CASRLGGVREQYF. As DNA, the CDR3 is TGTGCCAGCAGGTTAGGGGGGGTGAGGGAGCAGTACTTC.

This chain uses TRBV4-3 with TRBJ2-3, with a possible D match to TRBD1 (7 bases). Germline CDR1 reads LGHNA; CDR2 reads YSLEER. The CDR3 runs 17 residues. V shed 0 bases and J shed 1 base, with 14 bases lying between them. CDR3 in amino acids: CASSQDRGGTGTDTQYF. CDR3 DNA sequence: TGCGCCAGCAGCCAAGATCGGGGCGGGACAGGCACAGATACGCAGTATTTT.

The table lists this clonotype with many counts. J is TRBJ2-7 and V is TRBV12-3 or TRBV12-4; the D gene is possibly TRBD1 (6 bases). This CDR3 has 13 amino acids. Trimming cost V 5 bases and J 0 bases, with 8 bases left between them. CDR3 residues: CASSTTGSYEQYF. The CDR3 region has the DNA TGTGCCAGCAGTACGACAGGCTCCTACGAGCAGTACTTC.